Included here is one T cell receptor (beta chain) sequence, with context. Per the original methods: From reference gene primer amplification, estimates of nucleated cell counts were derived. Sequenced by immunoSEQ multiplex PCR; TCRdb stores in-frame clones only, minus some. V and J calls and clone size are as listed in that table; D and trimming were resolved from the DNA. The data show 95,000 to 120,000 clones, approximately 85% seen once. The sample belongs to a study of blood T cell repertoires in COVID-19. Across the whole study: Sites across the United States, Italy and Spain contributed samples from acute and convalescent COVID-19. PBMCs, B-cell-depleted T cells, or T cells were the source of the cDNA or gDNA that made up the material.

CDR1 and CDR2 (germline): MGHRA, YSYEKL. V was shortened by 0 bases and J by 0 bases, with 6 bases between the two germline ends. The CDR3 runs to 14 residues. The TCR sequence derives from a human donor in a cohort sampled during active COVID-19. This chain connects TRBV4-1 to TRBJ2-7; D gene unclear. Source material: peripheral blood. The CDR3 region has the DNA TGCGCCAGCAGCCAAGATGGCAACTCCTACGAGCAGTACTTC. Amino acids: CASSQDGNSYEQYF.